Listed below are T cell receptor beta chains from one sample, sequenced in a study of identical twins. A single record per CDR3 protein comes from TCRdb applying MiXCR to the 5' RACE reads. The data hold roughly 260,000 distinct CDR3 sequences, with approximately 6.8% observed a single time. These data were also filed under a second study, of yellow fever vaccine responses in identical twins.

The sequenced material came from CD8+ T cells sorted from blood. These receptors were obtained from a woman aged 18 to 35 in good health. CDR3s include the opening cysteine and the closing phenylalanine or tryptophan. A D gene is named only where the DNA matches it firmly. The listing skips clone size in some rows; elsewhere it reads once, few, many or a size class.

>many|-|TRBV5-1|TRBJ1-1
TGCGCCAGCAGTTGGGTCGGGGGAGGAGGTCACACTGAAGCTTTCTTT
CASSWVGGGGHTEAFF
>-|-|TRBV6-4|TRBJ2-7
TGTGCCAGCAGTGATGGGGGGGGCTCCTACAATGAGCAGTACTTC
CASSDGGGSYNEQYF
>many|TRBD2|TRBV7-9|TRBJ2-3
TGTGCCAGCAGCTCGACTAGCGGCAAGGGGGCAGATACGCAGTATTTT
CASSSTSGKGADTQYF
>few|-|TRBV28|TRBJ1-5
TGTGCCAGCAGGAACACAGGGTTTGTGCCCCAGCATTTT
CASRNTGFVPQHF
>many|TRBD1|TRBV6-4|TRBJ2-3
TGTGCCAGCAGTGGGACAGGGGGCACAGATACGCAGTATTTT
CASSGTGGTDTQYF
>many|TRBD2|TRBV9|TRBJ2-1
TGTGCCAGCAGCGTAGGCGGGAGGGCCCTCGATGAGCAGTTCTTC
CASSVGGRALDEQFF
>few|TRBD1|TRBV5-1|TRBJ2-1
TGCGCCAGCAGCTCGAACAGGGGTGAGCAGTTCTTC
CASSSNRGEQFF
>many|TRBD1|TRBV28|TRBJ1-5
TGTGCCAGCAGTTTAGTGAGGTTAGGACAGGGGGCCAATCAGCCCCAGCATTTT
CASSLVRLGQGANQPQHF
>-|-|TRBV27|TRBJ1-5
TGTGCCAGCAGTGACGTCGCACATCAGCCCCAGCATTTT
CASSDVAHQPQHF
>-|-|TRBV20-1|TRBJ2-3
TGCAGTGCTAGAGAAAAAGGAGCTTTTCGCACAGATACGCAGTATTTT
CSAREKGAFRTDTQYF
>many|-|TRBV20-1|TRBJ1-5
TGCAGTGTCGGGGGGGATAGCAATCAGCCCCAGCATTTT
CSVGGDSNQPQHF
>few|-|TRBV4-1|TRBJ2-1
TGCGCCAGCAGCCAAGATGTCTCCGCTGTCAGGGGCGATGAGCAGTTCTTC
CASSQDVSAVRGDEQFF
>-|-|TRBV5-1|TRBJ2-5
TGCGCCAGCAGCTTGGATGGGTACCAAGAGACCCAGTACTTC
CASSLDGYQETQYF
>-|TRBD1|TRBV7-6|TRBJ2-1
TGTGCCAGCAGCCCCCCCGGGACAGGGGTCAGTGAGCAGTTCTTC
CASSPPGTGVSEQFF
>many|TRBD1|TRBV7-8|TRBJ2-7
TGTGCCAGCCGGGACAGGGGAGGGTACGAGCAGTACTTC
CASRDRGGYEQYF
>-|TRBD2|TRBV10-3|TRBJ2-1
TGTGCCATCAGTGAGGGGGGTCTAGCGGGCTCCTACAATGAGCAGTTCTTC
CAISEGGLAGSYNEQFF
>-|TRBD2|TRBV9|TRBJ2-2
TGTGCCAGCAGGAGTCCTAGCGGGACCGGGGAGCTGTTTTTT
CASRSPSGTGELFF
>-|-|TRBV6-5|TRBJ2-2
TGTGCCAGCAGTTACAGTCAGAGCGGGGAGCTGTTTTTT
CASSYSQSGELFF
>few|TRBD2|TRBV12-3/TRBV12-4|TRBJ2-1
TGTGCCAGCAGCTCTACCGGGACTAGCATAAATGAGCAGTTCTTC
CASSSTGTSINEQFF
>many|-|TRBV7-8|TRBJ2-1
TGTGCCAGCAGCTTAAGCGGTCATTCCTACAATGAGCAGTTCTTC
CASSLSGHSYNEQFF
>many|-|TRBV20-1|TRBJ1-6
TGCAGTGCTAGAGATGGGCAGAGCTCCTATAATTCACCCCTCCACTTT
CSARDGQSSYNSPLHF
>few|TRBD1|TRBV20-1|TRBJ2-1
TGCAGTGCTACTACGGGACAGGGGTACAATGAGCAGTTCTTC
CSATTGQGYNEQFF
>-|-|TRBV29-1|TRBJ2-7
TGCAGCGTTGGAGGCGGCATGGCCTACGAGCAGTACTTC
CSVGGGMAYEQYF
>once|TRBD1|TRBV7-8|TRBJ2-1
TGTGCCAGCAGCCTCCCCAGGGTGTTTGGGACAGGGGTCAATGAGCAGTTCTTC
CASSLPRVFGTGVNEQFF